These 15 T cell receptor beta chains came from one sample sequenced in a study of T cells in narcolepsy. TCRdb's copy holds only in-frame clones and misses some; the assay was immunoSEQ multiplex PCR. The sample contains fewer than 30,000 clones, approximately 89% of which appear only once. What was sequenced was CD45RA- memory CD4+ T cells from PBMCs. These receptors were taken from a human donor with narcolepsy.

The chain joins TRBV4-2 to TRBJ2-2; no reliable D call. Trimming shortened V by 0 bases and J by 0 bases, and 8 bases separated the two germline ends. The CDR3 has 16 residues. Germline values: CDR1 LGHNA, CDR2 YNFKEQ. The DNA of the CDR3 is TGTGCCAGCAGCCAAGACGCGGCCGCGAACACCGGGGAGCTGTTTTTT. Its translation: CASSQDAAANTGELFF.

The CDR3, as DNA: TGTGCCACCAGCAGATCCCTGAGCGGGAGGGCCGACAATGAGCAGTTCTTC. Protein: CATSRSLSGRADNEQFF. This chain links TRBV15 with TRBJ2-1, with 10 bases fitting TRBD2. Germline V gives CDR1 LNHNV, CDR2 YYDKDF (reference sequence). With 2 bases clipped from V and 5 bases from J, the junction kept 9 bases outside the gene matches. CDR3 length equals 17 residues.

This chain connects TRBV10-2 to TRBJ1-4; D remains ambiguous. Per germline, CDR1 WSHSY and CDR2 SAAADI. The CDR3 has 15 residues. V was clipped by 10 bases and J by 6 bases, with 21 bases between them. The CDR3 here is CATSATAGGHEKLFF. The CDR3 nucleotides are TGCGCCACCTCAGCAACGGCGGGAGGGCATGAAAAACTGTTTTTT.

The chain couples TRBV7-2 to TRBJ2-1; 7 bases fit TRBD2. The CDR3 is 15 residues long. Germline CDR1 reads SGHTA; CDR2 reads FQGNSA. Germline trimming cut 3 bases from V and 4 bases from J; bases unmatched to any gene: 6. As DNA, the CDR3 is TGTGCCAGCAGCTTGACCGGCGGGGGATACAATGAGCAGTTCTTC. This gives the protein CASSLTGGGYNEQFF.

The chain is built from TRBV5-1 and TRBJ2-7; 11 nucleotides agree with TRBD1. The CDR3 spans 13 residues. J lost 6 bases, V lost 4 bases, and 3 bases had no gene match. Looked up from germline, CDR1 is SGHRS and CDR2 is YFSETQ. The CDR3 is CASSAGTGGEQYF. CDR3 coding DNA: TGCGCCAGCAGCGCAGGGACAGGGGGCGAGCAGTACTTC.

In nucleotides, the CDR3 is TGTGCCAGCAGCCAATTAATTTCGGACCCGGGGGGCTACACCTTC. Its translation is CASSQLISDPGGYTF. The V and J genes are TRBV7-2 and TRBJ1-2, with D unresolved. Germline CDR1 reads SGHTA; CDR2 reads FQGNSA. V lost 5 bases and J lost 8, with 21 bases in between. The CDR3 sequence is 15 residues long.

A single count supports this clone. The chain is built from TRBV27 and TRBJ1-2; D not resolved. CDR3 length equals 14 residues. The germline gives CDR1 MNHEY, CDR2 SMNVEV (reference sequence). V gave up 4 bases and J gave up 5 bases, with 14 bases separating them. The CDR3 region is CASSSQARGYGYTF. The CDR3 coding sequence is TGTGCCAGCAGTTCCCAGGCCCGAGGGTATGGCTACACCTTC.

This chain links TRBV5-6 with TRBJ2-3, with a tentative D call TRBD2 (6 bases). Germline V gene sequence: CDR1 SGHDT, CDR2 YYEEEE. The germline V and J ends were trimmed by 0 bases and 2 bases, with 10 bases remaining between them. The CDR3 loop spans 15 amino acids. CDR3 nucleotide sequence: TGTGCCAGCAGCTTGGTAGGACTACTCACAGATACGCAGTATTTT. It encodes CASSLVGLLTDTQYF. Full variable domain (outside the CDR3, taken from reference TRBV5-6 and TRBJ2-3): DAGVTQSPTHLIKTRGQQVTLRCSPKSGHDTVSWYQQALGQGPQFIFQYYEEEERQRGNFPDRFSGHQFPNYSSELNVNALLLGDSALYLCASSLVGLLTDTQYFGPGTRLTVL.

The chain carries TRBV5-1 and TRBJ2-7, with D tentatively TRBD1 (6 bases). Germline assignment: CDR1 SGHRS and CDR2 YFSETQ. The length of the CDR3 is 13 residues. The germline V and J ends were trimmed by 2 bases and 5 bases, with 11 bases remaining between them. The CDR3 DNA sequence: TGCGCCAGCAGCTTCGCAGGGGACGACGAGCAGTACTTC. Its protein product is CASSFAGDDEQYF.

The chain combines TRBV5-1 with TRBJ2-1; tentatively, D is TRBD2 (7 bases). CDR3 length equals 12 residues. Germline V CDR1 and CDR2: SGHRS, YFSETQ. Trimming removed 0 bases from V and 12 bases from J, with 10 bases in between. The CDR3 DNA follows: TGCGCCAGCAGCTTGGATAGGGGGGGGCAGTTCTTC. Amino acids: CASSLDRGGQFF. Full variable domain (outside the CDR3, taken from reference TRBV5-1 and TRBJ2-1): KAGVTQTPRYLIKTRGQQVTLSCSPISGHRSVSWYQQTPGQGLQFLFEYFSETQRNKGNFPGRFSGRQFSNSRSEMNVSTLELGDSALYLCASSLDRGGQFFGPGTRLTVL.

This chain joins TRBV5-5 and TRBJ1-2; 7 bases fit TRBD1. V was pared by 0 bases and J by 2 bases, with 10 bases of the junction left unmatched. Germline CDR1 reads SGHKS; CDR2 reads YYEKEE (reference sequence). CDR3 length: 17 residues. CDR3 in amino acids: CASSLDPIGTANYGYTF. The CDR3 DNA reads as TGTGCCAGCAGCTTGGATCCTATCGGGACAGCGAACTATGGCTACACCTTC.

This clone was detected only once. The chain is built from TRBV28 and TRBJ1-2; possibly TRBD1 for D (6 bases). Between the trimmed V and J ends, which lost 6 bases and 2 bases, there was a span of 10 bases. The CDR3 covers 13 residues. Germline CDR1 reads MDHEN; CDR2 reads SYDVKM. CDR3: CASRSGGNYGYTF. The CDR3 DNA reads TGTGCCAGCAGATCGGGGGGCAACTATGGCTACACCTTC.

This chain uses TRBV2 with TRBJ1-1, with unresolved D. Germline CDR1 SNHLY, CDR2 FYNNEI. The CDR3 spans 15 residues. V gave up 7 bases and J gave up 2 bases, with 17 bases separating them. In DNA, the CDR3 is TGTGCCAGCAACTCGGAGGCGAAGCTAAACACTGAAGCTTTCTTT. This gives the protein CASNSEAKLNTEAFF.

The chain combines TRBV6-5 with TRBJ1-5; D might be TRBD1 (6 bases). Trimming shortened V by 5 bases and J by 7 bases, and 9 bases separated the two germline ends. This CDR3 region has 12 residues. Germline CDR1 and CDR2: MNHEY and SVGAGI. CDR3 amino acids: CASSLRGQPQHF. The CDR3 DNA reads as TGTGCCAGCAGTCTCAGGGGACAGCCCCAGCATTTT.

V usage is TRBV5-8 and J usage is TRBJ2-6, with D maybe TRBD2 (5 bases). Deletions cut 7 bases from V and 1 base from J, with 6 bases between. The CDR3 covers 13 residues. From germline, CDR1 is SGHTS and CDR2 YDEGEE. The CDR3 region has the DNA TGTGCCAGCCGGAGGTCTGGGGCCAACGTCCTGACTTTC. Its translation is CASRRSGANVLTF. Based on the CDR3 plus reference TRBV5-8 and TRBJ2-6, the full variable domain is EAGVTQSPTHLIKTRGQQATLRCSPISGHTSVYWYQQALGLGLQFLLWYDEGEERNRGNFPPRFSGRQFPNYSSELNVNALELEDSALYLCASRRSGANVLTFGAGSRLTVL.